This TCR beta chain originates from a study of cytomegalovirus exposure and HLA in healthy donors. General study findings and limits: Researchers catalogued about 160 TCR beta chains as cytomegalovirus-associated.

V lost 2 bases and J lost 3; bases outside the gene matches: 9. Germline V CDR1 and CDR2: SGHTA, FQGTGA. The CDR3 totals 17 residues. PCR amplification relied on 60 Vbeta primers (plus 13 Jbeta primers). Here immunoSEQ multiplex PCR was the method, and the copy in TCRdb shows in-frame clones only, minus some. The sample consists of around 120,000 clones, approximately 72% of them appearing once. Comments on this clone: Its antigen is not identified.

The gene calls are TRBV7-3 and TRBJ1-1; 10 bases map to TRBD1. The receptor was derived from a man in his sixties in good health and CMV-seropositive. Sample: PBMCs. CDR3 sequence (DNA): TGTGCCAGCAGCTTAGTACCGATTGGACAGGGGGACACTGAAGCTTTCTTT. Its protein product is CASSLVPIGQGDTEAFF.